A single sample gave rise to the 15 T cell receptor beta chains below, sequenced in a study of CD8+ T cells in alopecia areata. Treatment specified: oral pan-JAK inhibitor, 5-10 mg twice daily. Isolated RNA was reverse transcribed into cDNA used as the sequencing template. The method was immunoSEQ multiplex PCR; TCRdb's version includes in-frame clones alone and lacks a portion of them. The table has 150,000 to 200,000 clones, over 55% seen once. The source material was CD4+ T cells sorted from blood, sampled at week 24, from a patient treated with tofacitinib. These receptors were collected from a human donor with alopecia areata.

V and J are TRBV5-1 and TRBJ2-7, with a tentative D call TRBD2 (5 bases). V was shortened by 4 bases and J by 3 bases, with 14 bases between the two germline ends. Germline V lookup: CDR1 SGHRS, CDR2 YFSETQ. The CDR3 length is 14 residues. CDR3 DNA sequence: TGCGCCAGCAGCACCGACGGGGTTCGCTACGAGCAGTACTTC. Translated: CASSTDGVRYEQYF.

This clone was observed a single time. The chain is built from TRBV5-1 and TRBJ2-2; no clear D. This CDR3 comprises 14 residues. Germline values: CDR1 SGHRS, CDR2 YFSETQ. Trimming stripped 2 bases from V and 3 bases from J, with 8 bases between. CDR3: CASSFGLYTGELFF. CDR3 bases: TGCGCCAGCAGCTTCGGATTATACACCGGGGAGCTGTTTTTT.

This clone was counted a few times. The V gene is TRBV2, the J gene TRBJ2-1; D may correspond to TRBD1 or TRBD2 (5 bases each). The CDR3 has 15 residues. V lost 6 bases to trimming and J lost 5 bases, with 17 bases between them. CDR1 is SNHLY and CDR2 is FYNNEI in the germline V gene. This CDR3 is CASRPGTIPNNEQFF. CDR3 coding DNA: TGTGCCAGCAGACCCGGGACCATCCCCAACAATGAGCAGTTCTTC.

This CDR3 is CASSPGGPTDTQYF. In nucleotides, the CDR3 is TGTGCCAGCAGCCCGGGGGGGCCGACAGATACGCAGTATTTT. This chain uses TRBV7-3 with TRBJ2-3; 8 nucleotides line up with TRBD2. The CDR3 runs to 14 residues. Germline CDR1 reads SGHTA; CDR2 reads FQGTGA. Trimming at V came to 5 bases and at J to 3 bases, leaving 4 bases not matched to a gene.

This chain connects TRBV30 to TRBJ2-7; D might be TRBD1 or TRBD2, each matching 6 bases. Germline CDR1 is GTSNPN and CDR2 is SVGIG (reference sequence). Trimming cost V 5 bases and J 3 bases, with 14 bases left between them. The CDR3 is 13 amino acids. The CDR3 sequence is CAWGQMGGYEQYF. Written as DNA, the CDR3 is TGTGCCTGGGGACAGATGGGAGGCTACGAGCAGTACTTC.

This clone was seen more than once but under ten times. CDR3 in DNA: TGTGCCAGCAGCCGAAACAGGGCCCGAGATTCACCCCTCCACTTT. This sequence encodes CASSRNRARDSPLHF. The chain carries TRBV14 and TRBJ1-6; maybe TRBD1 (6 bases). The CDR3 runs 15 residues. Germline CDR1 reads SGHDN; CDR2 reads FVKESK. V lost 4 bases and J 8 bases, leaving 15 bases between the germline ends.

V is TRBV6-5 and J is TRBJ2-7, with D tentatively TRBD1 (6 bases). In germline, CDR1 is MNHEY, CDR2 SVGAGI. V dropped 6 bases and J dropped 4 bases, with 19 bases sitting between them. The CDR3 contains 15 residues. The CDR3 region is CASRRDPGHQYEQYF. Written as DNA, the CDR3 is TGTGCCAGCAGAAGGGATCCGGGACACCAATACGAGCAGTACTTC.

This clone was picked up a small number of times. The J gene is TRBJ2-7, the V gene TRBV2; D is uncertain. Germline values: CDR1 SNHLY, CDR2 FYNNEI. Between the trimmed V and J ends, which lost 6 bases and 3 bases, there was a span of 12 bases. The CDR3 runs to 13 residues. DNA of the CDR3: TGTGCCAGCAGCCATGTCGAACTCTACGAGCAGTACTTC. This sequence encodes CASSHVELYEQYF.

This clone has just one count. The CDR3 region has the DNA TGTGCCAGCAGCTTAGACGGGACAGGGGGCACAGATACGCAGTATTTT. Translation: CASSLDGTGGTDTQYF. V is TRBV7-9 and J is TRBJ2-3, with 10 bases lining up with TRBD1. Germline V gene lookup returns CDR1 SEHNR and CDR2 FQNEAQ (reference sequence). V trimming: 1 base; J trimming: 1 base; junction bases outside the gene matches: 2. CDR3 length: 16 amino acids.

V gene TRBV7-7 combines with J gene TRBJ2-2, with TRBD2 matching 8 bases. This CDR3 contains 15 residues. CDR1 is SSHAT, CDR2 FNYEAQ, per germline (reference sequence). The trim removed 5 bases at V and 4 bases at J, leaving 6 bases unmatched. The chain's CDR3 is CASSPNSGATGELFF. CDR3 in DNA: TGTGCCAGCAGCCCTAATAGCGGGGCCACCGGGGAGCTGTTTTTT. The whole variable domain, filled in from reference TRBV7-7 and TRBJ2-2, reads GAGVSQSPRYKVTKRGQDVTLRCDPISSHATLYWYQQALGQGPEFLTYFNYEAQPDKSGLPSDRFSAERPEGSISTLTIQRTEQRDSAMYRCASSPNSGATGELFFGEGSRLTVL.

This clone has only a few counts. The chain combines TRBV6-6 with TRBJ2-7, with 9 bases lining up with TRBD1. The CDR3 has 16 amino acids. Losses at the gene ends were 6 bases for V and 7 bases for J; bases not matched to a gene: 16. CDR1 is MNHNY, CDR2 SVGAGI, per germline (reference sequence). The CDR3 loop reads CASSLLPGQGGREQYF. In DNA, the CDR3 is TGTGCCAGCAGCTTACTGCCGGGACAGGGTGGAAGGGAGCAGTACTTC.

There are a few counts of this clone. J is TRBJ2-7 and V is TRBV5-4; D might be TRBD1 or TRBD2, each matching 5 bases. The CDR3 extends over 14 amino acids. The germline V gene has CDR1 SGHNT and CDR2 YYREEE (reference sequence). V was clipped by 5 bases and J by 0 bases, with 12 bases between them. As DNA, the CDR3 is TGTGCCAGCAGGAACGGGACCAACTCCTACGAGCAGTACTTC. Translation: CASRNGTNSYEQYF.

This chain connects TRBV7-9 to TRBJ1-6; no clear D gene. This CDR3 has 12 residues. Trimming pared 3 bases from V and 5 bases from J, leaving 2 bases between. Per the germline V gene, CDR1 is SEHNR and CDR2 is FQNEAQ (reference sequence). The CDR3 loop reads CASSFNNSPLHF. DNA for the CDR3: TGTGCCAGCAGCTTCAATAATTCACCCCTCCACTTT.

This clone was counted once. This chain joins TRBV18 and TRBJ1-2; D remains unclear. The CDR3 consists of 13 residues. Per the germline V gene, CDR1 is KGHSH and CDR2 is LQKENI. Trimming took 3 bases from V and 7 from J, leaving 12 bases between them. DNA for the CDR3: TGTGCCAGCTCACCCCGGGGAGCCTCTGGCTACACCTTC. This encodes CASSPRGASGYTF. Full variable domain (rest looked up from reference TRBV18 and TRBJ1-2): NAGVMQNPRHLVRRRGQEARLRCSPMKGHSHVYWYRQLPEEGLKFMVYLQKENIIDESGMPKERFSAEFPKEGPSILRIQQVVRGDSAAYFCASSPRGASGYTFGSGTRLTVV.

This chain connects TRBV15 to TRBJ2-7; 7 nucleotides match TRBD1. After removal of 0 bases from V and 1 base from J, the junction contained 9 bases not matched to a gene. The CDR3 consists of 17 residues. The germline CDR1 and CDR2 sequences are LNHNV and YYDKDF (reference sequence). As DNA, the CDR3 is TGTGCCACCAGCAGAGATCGGTGGTCAGGGGGTTCCTACGAGCAGTACTTC. It encodes CATSRDRWSGGSYEQYF.